The 10 T cell receptor beta chains below all came from one sample that was sequenced in a study of cytomegalovirus exposure and HLA in healthy donors. The PCR used 60 Vbeta and 13 Jbeta primers. Only in-frame clones appear in the TCRdb table, and some are missing; sequencing was by immunoSEQ multiplex PCR. The table has 170,000 or so clones, approximately 81% seen once. The sequenced sample consisted of PBMCs. The receptors were gathered from a woman aged 30 to 39 in good health and CMV-seronegative.

As concerns this clone: At one of its ends the junction is not consistent with the germline gene, which may arise from a read error. The V gene is TRBV7-9, the J gene TRBJ1-1; TRBD1 agrees at 9 bases. The CDR3 sequence is 16 residues long. Germline V lookup: CDR1 SEHNR, CDR2 FQNEAQ (reference sequence). In DNA form, the CDR3 reads TGTTCCAGCAGCCCCGCCGACAGGGGGAAGAACACTGAAGCTTTCTTT. It yields the protein CSSSPADRGKNTEAFF.

This sequence joins TRBV4-3 and TRBJ2-7; D may be TRBD2 (6 bases). Trimming removed 3 bases at V and 7 bases at J, with 19 bases between. CDR3 length: 15 residues. Germline V CDR1 and CDR2: LGHNA, YSLEER. CDR3 DNA sequence: TGCGCCAGCAGCCAGCGCCGAGGAGGGACGTGGGAGCAGTACTTC. The encoded protein is CASSQRRGGTWEQYF.

This clone was detected only once. The chain combines TRBV18 with TRBJ2-1; 11 bases align to TRBD2. The germline V gene has CDR1 KGHSH and CDR2 LQKENI. V shed 1 base, J shed 7 bases, and the junction held 15 bases outside the gene matches. The CDR3 covers 19 residues. In DNA form, the CDR3 reads TGTGCCAGCTCACCACGATTAGCGGGGGGGCTGACGTACCTAAATGAGCAGTTCTTC. It yields the protein CASSPRLAGGLTYLNEQFF.

V is TRBV7-6 and J is TRBJ1-6; 8 bases match TRBD1. Trimming removed 4 bases from V and 9 bases from J; junction bases left unmatched: 5. In germline, CDR1 is SGHVS, CDR2 FNYEAQ. CDR3 length: 14 amino acids. CDR3 in amino acids: CASSSGTGLSPLHF. The DNA of the CDR3 is TGTGCCAGCAGCTCGGGGACAGGCCTTTCACCCCTCCACTTT.

A single count supports this clone. The chain is built from TRBV18 and TRBJ1-6, with 10 bases lining up with TRBD1. The CDR3 covers 15 residues. The J segment lost 10 bases and the V segment lost 4 bases, leaving 7 bases of the junction unmatched. CDR1 is KGHSH, CDR2 LQKENI, per germline. The CDR3 sequence: CASSRTGGLGSPLHF. CDR3 DNA: TGTGCCAGCTCACGGACAGGGGGTCTAGGCTCACCCCTCCACTTT.

The chain is built from TRBV18 and TRBJ2-7; D possibly corresponds to TRBD2 (6 bases). CDR3 length: 14 amino acids. V was shortened by 2 bases and J by 2 bases, with 10 bases between the two germline ends. The V gene's germline CDR1 is KGHSH and CDR2 LQKENI. DNA of the CDR3: TGTGCCAGCTCACCATACCCGGGGGCCTACGAGCAGTACTTC. This codes for CASSPYPGAYEQYF.

This rearrangement joins TRBV28 to TRBJ2-1; 10 bases fit TRBD2. The V segment lost 7 bases and the J segment 0 bases; nucleotides outside the gene matches: 6. Germline CDR1 reads MDHEN; CDR2 reads SYDVKM. The CDR3 consists of 16 residues. Written as DNA, the CDR3 is TGTGCCAGCACCAATAGCGGGGGGCTCTCCTACAATGAGCAGTTCTTC. It specifies CASTNSGGLSYNEQFF.

The CDR3, as DNA: TGTGCCAGCAGTTTCCCGACAGGGGAGAAAGAGACCCAGTACTTC. Translation: CASSFPTGEKETQYF. The V call is TRBV6-6, the J call TRBJ2-5; TRBD1 matches at 8 bases. Germline-derived CDR1 and CDR2 are MNHNY and SVGAGI (reference sequence). The CDR3 has 15 amino acids. The trim removed 4 bases at V and 3 bases at J, leaving 7 bases unmatched.

A remark on this clone: Germline and junction disagree at one end, which may indicate a read error. The chain couples TRBV30 to TRBJ2-4; D possibly corresponds to TRBD1 (5 bases). The CDR3 is made up of 12 amino acids. Germline-derived CDR1 and CDR2 are GTSNPN and SVGIG (reference sequence). Here the CDR3 reads CAWSRVENSQYF. The CDR3 bases are TGTGCCTGGAGCAGGGTTGAAAACAGTCAGTACTTC.

The rearrangement joins TRBV7-9 to TRBJ1-1, with TRBD1 matching over 12 bases. This CDR3 comprises 15 residues. Germline values: CDR1 SEHNR, CDR2 FQNEAQ (reference sequence). The trim removed 7 bases at V and 11 bases at J, leaving 14 bases unmatched. CDR3 region: CASNPGGTGGHGAFF. The DNA of the CDR3 is TGTGCCAGCAACCCGGGAGGGACAGGGGGCCACGGCGCTTTCTTT. The variable domain in full, completed from reference TRBV7-9 and TRBJ1-1, reads DTGVSQNPRHKITKRGQNVTFRCDPISEHNRLYWYRQTLGQGPEFLTYFQNEAQLEKSRLLSDRFSAERPKGSFSTLEIQRTEQGDSAMYLCASNPGGTGGHGAFFGQGTRLTVV.